This passage covers 5 T cell receptor beta chains from one sample sequenced in a study of Ad26.COV2.S vaccination and SARS-CoV-2 variants. Treatment in this sample: 15 to 20 received Ad26.COV2.S at low or high dose, single or two shots; about 5 received placebo; per-sample allocation not given. Specimen acquisition occurred on day 63 following the initial vaccine or placebo injection. Assay used: immunoSEQ multiplex PCR; TCRdb lists only in-frame clones, some missing. The data hold around 300,000 clones, with more than 85% observed a single time. Sequenced material: peripheral blood, taken in a trial of Ad26.COV2.S vaccine versus placebo. The source of these receptors is a person between 18 and 59 years old who received the Ad26.COV2.S COVID-19 vaccine or a placebo.

V is TRBV28 and J is TRBJ2-7; no definite D call. The V and J ends lost 2 bases and 4 bases respectively, with 3 bases between them. Germline CDR1 and CDR2: MDHEN and SYDVKM. The CDR3 length is 11 residues. The CDR3 loop reads CASSLEYEQYF. The CDR3 DNA reads as TGTGCCAGCAGTTTAGAGTACGAGCAGTACTTC.

This rearrangement joins TRBV9 to TRBJ2-1, with 13 bases identical to TRBD2. Germline V CDR1 and CDR2: SGDLS, YYNGEE. This CDR3 contains 16 residues. V was pared by 4 bases and J by 7 bases, with 8 bases of the junction left unmatched. The CDR3 loop reads CASSLQLAGGHNEQFF. The CDR3 bases are TGTGCCAGCAGCCTCCAACTAGCGGGGGGGCATAATGAGCAGTTCTTC.

The V and J genes are TRBV7-9 and TRBJ2-1; 8 bases map to TRBD1. The germline V gene has CDR1 SEHNR and CDR2 FQNEAQ (reference sequence). This CDR3 is built from 16 residues. J lost 9 bases, V lost 5 bases, and 15 bases had no gene match. CDR3 residues: CASSPEPQGALAEQFF. The CDR3 bases are TGTGCCAGCAGCCCCGAACCTCAGGGGGCTTTGGCTGAGCAGTTCTTC.

The chain's CDR3 is CASSLGQGLNEKLFF. CDR3 coding DNA: TGTGCCAGCAGCTTAGGGCAGGGACTGAATGAAAAACTGTTTTTT. The genes are TRBV7-2 and TRBJ1-4, with a tentative D call TRBD1 (5 bases). V was clipped by 1 base and J by 5 bases, with 11 bases between them. Germline assignment: CDR1 SGHTA and CDR2 FQGNSA. This CDR3 region has 15 residues.

The V and J genes are TRBV12-3 or TRBV12-4 and TRBJ2-1, with D unresolved. V was pared by 6 bases and J by 8 bases, with 11 bases between. The CDR3 is made up of 12 amino acids. CDR3 bases: TGTGCCAGCAGACCGAGCATTGATGAGCAGTTCTTC. It is translated as CASRPSIDEQFF.